The 17 T cell receptor beta chains below come from one sample, sequenced in a study of beta chain features in type 1 diabetes. The authors reverse transcribed all of the isolated RNA, so sequencing captured expressed TCRB transcripts. The repertoire was sequenced with immunoSEQ multiplex PCR; TCRdb's copy has only in-frame clones and lacks some. The sample lists 130,000 to 150,000 clones; about 50% were seen once. The sequenced material came from Tregs from blood. Receptors were obtained from a man between 18 and 35 years old in good health.

The rearrangement uses TRBV6-1 and TRBJ1-5; D ambiguous. The CDR3 is 15 residues long. Germline CDR1 is MNHNS and CDR2 is SASEGT. Trimming stripped 2 bases from V and 2 bases from J, with 10 bases between. DNA of the CDR3: TGTGCCAGCAGTGAACAGGTTTTGGGCAATCAGCCCCAGCATTTT. Its protein is CASSEQVLGNQPQHF.

This clone was counted between two and nine times. V gene TRBV27 combines with J gene TRBJ2-2, with 9 positions matching TRBD2. Germline loops: CDR1 MNHEY, CDR2 SMNVEV (reference sequence). The CDR3 has 15 residues. V dropped 5 bases and J dropped 6; count of bases not matched to a gene: 7. CDR3 in amino acids: CASSLASGIPGELFF. Here the CDR3 DNA reads TGTGCCAGCAGTCTTGCTAGCGGGATTCCCGGGGAGCTGTTTTTT.

The J gene is TRBJ1-1, the V gene TRBV10-3; D is unresolved. Looked up from germline, CDR1 is ENHRY and CDR2 is SYGVKD. This CDR3 region has 15 residues. The ends were cut back, 0 bases at V and 5 bases at J, with 13 bases in the middle. CDR3 sequence: CAISESRGRETEAFF. The CDR3 DNA reads as TGTGCCATCAGTGAGTCCCGGGGAAGGGAAACTGAAGCTTTCTTT.

The chain couples TRBV18 to TRBJ2-5; 8 bases agree with TRBD1. CDR1 is KGHSH, CDR2 LQKENI, per germline. This CDR3 is built from 15 residues. V shed 3 bases, J shed 4 bases, and the junction held 7 bases outside the gene matches. The CDR3 DNA reads TGTGCCAGCTCACCTCAGACAGGGGCCGGAGAGACCCAGTACTTC. Protein product: CASSPQTGAGETQYF.

This clone was seen a handful of times. The chain is built from TRBV28 and TRBJ1-1; 8 bases line up with TRBD1. Germline V gene sequence: CDR1 MDHEN, CDR2 SYDVKM. The CDR3 length is 15 residues. The junction had 11 bases not matched to a gene; V was cut back by 6 bases and J by 5 bases. The CDR3 loop is CASSGGVTGGTEAFF. The CDR3, as DNA: TGTGCCAGCAGCGGAGGGGTCACAGGGGGGACTGAAGCTTTCTTT.

A few counts support this clone. V and J are TRBV4-1 and TRBJ1-1, with D possibly matching TRBD1 (6 bases). CDR3 length: 18 residues. The germline V gene has CDR1 MGHRA and CDR2 YSYEKL. Trimming took off 0 bases at V and 0 bases at J, with 17 bases between the two ends. The CDR3 DNA reads TGCGCCAGCAGCCAAGACCCCCTCCGGGCAGGGGTGAACACTGAAGCTTTCTTT. It encodes CASSQDPLRAGVNTEAFF.

V and J are TRBV6-5 and TRBJ2-1; perhaps TRBD2 as D (5 bases). The V gene's germline CDR1 is MNHEY and CDR2 SVGAGI. The CDR3 has 15 amino acids. Trimming shortened V by 2 bases and J by 6 bases, and 14 bases separated the two germline ends. CDR3 sequence (DNA): TGTGCCAGCAGTTACGTCCAGCGCCGGGGCAATGAGCAGTTCTTC. It codes for CASSYVQRRGNEQFF.

V gene TRBV10-3 combines with J gene TRBJ2-1; 8 nucleotides line up with TRBD2. Germline CDR1 is ENHRY and CDR2 is SYGVKD. Trimming removed 10 bases from V and 0 bases from J; junction bases left unmatched: 14. The CDR3 has 17 amino acids. DNA of the CDR3: TGTGCCACCACAGCGGGGGCCTATGTTAACTCCTACAATGAGCAGTTCTTC. Protein: CATTAGAYVNSYNEQFF.

This clone was picked up one time. The V and J genes are TRBV7-2 and TRBJ2-1; 11 positions match TRBD2. CDR1 SGHTA and CDR2 FQGNSA come from the germline V gene. V was clipped by 5 bases and J by 8 bases; unmatched bases: 11. The CDR3 is 16 amino acids. This CDR3 reads CASSHLSSGRPHEQFF. As DNA, the CDR3 is TGTGCCAGCAGCCACCTCTCTAGCGGGAGGCCCCATGAGCAGTTCTTC.

The chain joins TRBV7-2 to TRBJ2-7; 10 nucleotides align to TRBD1. CDR1 and CDR2 (germline): SGHTA, FQGNSA. This CDR3 has 14 amino acids. Trimming took 3 bases from V and 4 from J; bases not matched to a gene: 3. The CDR3 bases are TGTGCCAGCAGCTTGGGACAGGGGAATTACGAGCAGTACTTC. It translates to CASSLGQGNYEQYF.

The chain has TRBV29-1 and TRBJ2-2; TRBD2 is a possible D gene (6 bases). The germline V gene has CDR1 SQVTM and CDR2 ANQGSEA. V lost 8 bases, J lost 1 base, and 17 bases lay in between. The CDR3 is made up of 15 amino acids. CDR3 DNA: TGCAGCAACTCGACGGGGGTGAAGAACACCGGGGAGCTGTTTTTT. Protein sequence: CSNSTGVKNTGELFF.

The rearrangement uses TRBV10-3 and TRBJ2-7; 8 bases agree with TRBD2. This CDR3 is 13 amino acids long. V lost 4 bases to trimming and J lost 6 bases; unmatched junction nucleotides: 5. CDR1 is ENHRY and CDR2 is SYGVKD in the germline V gene. As DNA, the CDR3 is TGTGCCATCAGTGGACCGGGAGGGGGCGAGCAGTACTTC. It codes for CAISGPGGGEQYF.

This clone was detected only a few times. The J gene is TRBJ2-2, the V gene TRBV10-1; TRBD1 matches 9 bases. There are 15 residues in the CDR3. Germline values: CDR1 WNHNN, CDR2 SYGVQD (reference sequence). After removal of 6 bases from V and 2 bases from J, the junction contained 4 bases not matched to a gene. The CDR3 sequence: CASRGTGYNTGELFF. The CDR3 DNA is TGCGCCAGCAGAGGGACAGGGTATAACACCGGGGAGCTGTTTTTT.

V usage is TRBV28 and J usage is TRBJ1-1, with D possibly being TRBD1 (6 bases). There are 14 residues in the CDR3. Germline CDR1 MDHEN, CDR2 SYDVKM. V was trimmed by 7 bases and J by 1 base, leaving 13 bases between them. CDR3 sequence: CASNLQGRNTEAFF. In DNA, the CDR3 is TGTGCCAGCAATCTACAGGGCCGGAACACTGAAGCTTTCTTT.

This clone occurred a few times. This chain uses TRBV5-5 with TRBJ2-5; D is unresolved. V dropped 0 bases and J dropped 1 base, with 4 bases sitting between them. The CDR3 is made up of 13 amino acids. Germline V gene lookup returns CDR1 SGHKS and CDR2 YYEKEE (reference sequence). This chain's CDR3 is CASSLEPQETQYF. The CDR3 bases are TGTGCCAGCAGCTTGGAGCCCCAAGAGACCCAGTACTTC.

This clone was counted between two and nine times. J is TRBJ2-2 and V is TRBV19, with TRBD2 identical over 11 bases. The CDR3 extends over 15 amino acids. V trimming: 9 bases; J trimming: 5 bases; junction bases outside the gene matches: 8. Germline CDR1 is LNHDA and CDR2 is SQIVND (reference sequence). The CDR3 DNA sequence: TGTGCCAGCGACGGGACTAGCGGATATACCGGGGAGCTGTTTTTT. It is translated as CASDGTSGYTGELFF.

This clone has a handful of counts. The rearrangement links TRBV28 to TRBJ2-2, with D possibly being TRBD2 (5 bases). CDR1 and CDR2 from the germline V gene are MDHEN and SYDVKM. The CDR3 consists of 16 residues. Trimming left V 6 bases short and J 1 base short, with 15 bases between. CDR3 nucleotides: TGTGCCAGCAGCCCTCATGCGGGCGGGAACACCGGGGAGCTGTTTTTT. Protein sequence: CASSPHAGGNTGELFF.